A selection of T cell receptor beta chains follows, all from one sample in a study of blood T cell repertoires in COVID-19. The method was immunoSEQ multiplex PCR; TCRdb's version includes in-frame clones alone and lacks a portion of them. The sample carries about 90,000 clones, 80% to 90% recorded once. The sample comprised peripheral blood. The receptors come from a human donor in a cohort sampled during active COVID-19. CDR3s include the opening cysteine and the closing phenylalanine or tryptophan. D genes are given only for firm matches. Rows may omit the clone size; those that give it use once, few, many or a size class.

v_gene	j_gene	abundance	d_gene	CDR3nt	CDR3aa
TRBV5-1	TRBJ1-1	.	TRBD1	TGCGCCAGCAGCAAGGGACAGCCGAACACTGAAGCTTTCTTT	CASSKGQPNTEAFF
TRBV6-5	TRBJ2-7	.	TRBD2	TGTGCCAGTTTGACTAGCGGGGGTTACGAGCAGTACTTC	CASLTSGGYEQYF
TRBV7-9	TRBJ2-7	few	TRBD1	TGTGCCAGCAGCCCAGTGGGACAGGCCTACGAGCAGTACTTC	CASSPVGQAYEQYF
TRBV5-1	TRBJ2-1	.	TRBD2	TGCGCCAGCAGCTTGACTGTGGGGGGGTATGTGGATGAGCAGTTCTTC	CASSLTVGGYVDEQFF
TRBV12-5	TRBJ2-7	.	TRBD1	TGTGCTACTTCGACAGGGAAATTCTCCTACGAGCAGTACTTC	CATSTGKFSYEQYF
TRBV7-3	TRBJ1-1	.	.	TGTGCCAGCAGTCCTGGGCCGGCGAACACTGAAGCTTTCTTT	CASSPGPANTEAFF
TRBV6-1	TRBJ2-7	once	.	TGTGCCAGCAGTGAATCCGGGAAGACCTACGAGCAGTACTTC	CASSESGKTYEQYF
TRBV2	TRBJ2-7	.	.	TGTGCCAGCCTGCGGGGTCGGGTGAACGAGCAGTACTTC	CASLRGRVNEQYF
TRBV18	TRBJ2-2	.	TRBD1	TGTGCCAGCTCACCTTTCGGACAGGGGAACACCGGGGAGCTGTTTTTT	CASSPFGQGNTGELFF
TRBV28	TRBJ1-5	.	TRBD1	TGTGCCAGCAGTACCCAACAGGGGGTGGGCAATCAGCCCCAGCATTTT	CASSTQQGVGNQPQHF
TRBV7-9	TRBJ1-2	.	TRBD1	TGTGCCAGCAGCACCGGGACAGCTTTCACCTTC	CASSTGTAFTF
TRBV28	TRBJ1-5	.	TRBD1	TGTGCCAGCAGGGGCGACAGGGGCCCACAGCCCCAGCATTTT	CASRGDRGPQPQHF